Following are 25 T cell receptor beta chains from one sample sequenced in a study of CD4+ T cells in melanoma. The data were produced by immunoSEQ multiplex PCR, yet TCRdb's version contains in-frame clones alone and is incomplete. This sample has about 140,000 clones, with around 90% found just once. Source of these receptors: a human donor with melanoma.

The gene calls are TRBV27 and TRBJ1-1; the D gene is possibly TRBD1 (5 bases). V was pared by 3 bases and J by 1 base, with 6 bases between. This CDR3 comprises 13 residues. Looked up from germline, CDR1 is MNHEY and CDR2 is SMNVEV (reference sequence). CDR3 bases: TGTGCCAGCAGTTTTGGGGGGAACACTGAAGCTTTCTTT. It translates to CASSFGGNTEAFF.

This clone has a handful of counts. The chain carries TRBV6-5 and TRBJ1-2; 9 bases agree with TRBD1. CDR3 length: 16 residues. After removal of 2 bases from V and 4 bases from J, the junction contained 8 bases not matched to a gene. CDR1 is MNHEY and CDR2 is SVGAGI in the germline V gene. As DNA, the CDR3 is TGTGCCAGCAGTTACGGGACAGGGCCTGGGGGCTATGGCTACACCTTC. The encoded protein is CASSYGTGPGGYGYTF.

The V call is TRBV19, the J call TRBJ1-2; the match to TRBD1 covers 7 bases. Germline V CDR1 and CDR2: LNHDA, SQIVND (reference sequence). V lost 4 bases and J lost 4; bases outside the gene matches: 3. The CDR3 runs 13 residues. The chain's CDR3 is CASSNTGVYGYTF. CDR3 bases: TGTGCCAGTAGTAACACAGGGGTCTATGGCTACACCTTC.

CDR3 in amino acids: CASSLVGFIETQYF. CDR3 DNA: TGTGCCAGCAGCTTAGTTGGGTTTATCGAGACCCAGTACTTC. This rearrangement joins TRBV7-9 to TRBJ2-5; D is ambiguous. In germline, CDR1 is SEHNR, CDR2 FQNEAQ (reference sequence). V was trimmed by 1 base and J by 5 bases, leaving 11 bases between them. There are 14 residues in the CDR3.

The CDR3 DNA is TGTGCCACCAGCAGACCCTTAGGGTCCTACAATGAGCAGTTCTTC. It is translated as CATSRPLGSYNEQFF. The chain recombines TRBV15 with TRBJ2-1; D is uncertain. Germline CDR1 reads LNHNV; CDR2 reads YYDKDF (reference sequence). V lost 2 bases and J 1 base, leaving 9 bases between the germline ends. The CDR3 covers 15 residues.

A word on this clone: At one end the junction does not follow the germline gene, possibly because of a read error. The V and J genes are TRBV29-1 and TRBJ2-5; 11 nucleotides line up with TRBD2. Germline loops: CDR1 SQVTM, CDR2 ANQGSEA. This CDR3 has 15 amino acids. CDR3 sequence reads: CSVEAASGGRETQYF. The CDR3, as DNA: TGCAGCGTCGAAGCGGCTAGCGGGGGGCGGGAGACCCAGTACTTC.

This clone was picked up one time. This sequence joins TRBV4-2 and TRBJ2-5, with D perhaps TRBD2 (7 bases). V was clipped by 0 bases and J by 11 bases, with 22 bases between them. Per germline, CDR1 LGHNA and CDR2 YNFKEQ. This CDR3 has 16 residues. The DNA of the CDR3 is TGTGCCAGCAGCCAAGATGTGGGACTCGTCCGGGGGGCGCAGTACTTC. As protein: CASSQDVGLVRGAQYF.

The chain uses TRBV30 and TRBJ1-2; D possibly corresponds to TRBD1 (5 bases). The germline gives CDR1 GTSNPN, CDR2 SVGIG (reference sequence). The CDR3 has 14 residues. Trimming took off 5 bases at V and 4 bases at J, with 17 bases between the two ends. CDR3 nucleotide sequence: TGTGCCTGGGGAGGAGGGGCTTTGGGCTATGGCTACACCTTC. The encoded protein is CAWGGGALGYGYTF.

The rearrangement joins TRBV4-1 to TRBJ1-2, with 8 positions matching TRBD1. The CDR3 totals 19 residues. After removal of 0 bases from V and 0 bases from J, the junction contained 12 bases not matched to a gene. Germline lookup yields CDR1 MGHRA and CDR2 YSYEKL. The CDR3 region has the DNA TGCGCCAGCAGCCAAGATAGAGGGCAGGGGGCCCCTGCTAACTATGGCTACACCTTC. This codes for CASSQDRGQGAPANYGYTF.

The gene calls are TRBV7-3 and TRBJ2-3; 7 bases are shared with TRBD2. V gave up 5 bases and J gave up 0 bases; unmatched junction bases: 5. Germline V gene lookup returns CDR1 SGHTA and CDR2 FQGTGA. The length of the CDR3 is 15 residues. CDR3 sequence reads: CASSRTSASTDTQYF. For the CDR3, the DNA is TGTGCCAGCAGCCGAACTAGCGCGAGCACAGATACGCAGTATTTT.

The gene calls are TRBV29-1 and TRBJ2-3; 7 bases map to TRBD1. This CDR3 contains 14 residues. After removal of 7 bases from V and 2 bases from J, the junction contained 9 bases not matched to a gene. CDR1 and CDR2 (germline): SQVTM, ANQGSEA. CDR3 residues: CSDSPGQITDTQYF. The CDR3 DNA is TGCAGCGATTCACCGGGACAGATCACAGATACGCAGTATTTT.

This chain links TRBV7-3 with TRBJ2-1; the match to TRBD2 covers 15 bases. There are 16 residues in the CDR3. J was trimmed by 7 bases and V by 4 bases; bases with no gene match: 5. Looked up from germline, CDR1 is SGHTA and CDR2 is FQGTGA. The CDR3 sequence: CASSSSGTSGGNEQFF. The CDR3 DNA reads TGTGCCAGCAGCTCATCCGGGACTAGCGGGGGGAATGAGCAGTTCTTC.

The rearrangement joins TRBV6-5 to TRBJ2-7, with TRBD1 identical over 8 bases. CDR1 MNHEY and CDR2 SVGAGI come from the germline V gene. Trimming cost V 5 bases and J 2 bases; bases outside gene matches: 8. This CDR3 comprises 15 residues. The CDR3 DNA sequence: TGTGCCAGCAGTCGACAGGGGAGCTCGCCCTACGAGCAGTACTTC. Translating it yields CASSRQGSSPYEQYF.

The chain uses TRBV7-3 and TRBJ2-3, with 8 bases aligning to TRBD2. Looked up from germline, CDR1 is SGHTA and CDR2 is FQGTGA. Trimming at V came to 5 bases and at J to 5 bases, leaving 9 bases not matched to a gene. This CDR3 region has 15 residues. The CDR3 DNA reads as TGTGCCAGCAGCCGTAGCGGGGAGGAGAGAGATACGCAGTATTTT. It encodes CASSRSGEERDTQYF.

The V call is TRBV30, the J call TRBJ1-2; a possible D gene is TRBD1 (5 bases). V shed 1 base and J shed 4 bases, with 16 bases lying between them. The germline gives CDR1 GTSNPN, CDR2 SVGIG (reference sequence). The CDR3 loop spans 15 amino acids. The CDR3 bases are TGTGCCTGGAGTGGGGCAGGGCGGTGGAGCTATGGCTACACCTTC. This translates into CAWSGAGRWSYGYTF.

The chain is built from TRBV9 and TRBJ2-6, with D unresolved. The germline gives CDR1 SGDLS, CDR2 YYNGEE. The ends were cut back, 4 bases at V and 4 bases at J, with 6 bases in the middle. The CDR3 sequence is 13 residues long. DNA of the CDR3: TGTGCCAGCAGCTCGCGAGGGGCCAACGTCCTGACTTTC. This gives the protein CASSSRGANVLTF.

The CDR3 spells CASSSLGNTQYF. The CDR3, as DNA: TGTGCCAGCAGCTCCTTGGGTAATACGCAGTATTTT. The rearrangement joins TRBV5-8 to TRBJ2-3, with D uncertain. The CDR3 sequence is 12 residues long. Trimming took off 3 bases at V and 7 bases at J, with 9 bases between the two ends. Germline V gene data show CDR1 as SGHTS and CDR2 as YDEGEE.

DNA of the CDR3: TGTGCCAGCAGCCAAGATAGGGCAGAAGAGACCCAGTACTTC. Translated: CASSQDRAEETQYF. J is TRBJ2-5 and V is TRBV4-2; D is undetermined. Trimming took off 0 bases at V and 3 bases at J, with 8 bases between the two ends. The CDR3 sequence is 14 residues long. From germline, CDR1 is LGHNA and CDR2 YNFKEQ.

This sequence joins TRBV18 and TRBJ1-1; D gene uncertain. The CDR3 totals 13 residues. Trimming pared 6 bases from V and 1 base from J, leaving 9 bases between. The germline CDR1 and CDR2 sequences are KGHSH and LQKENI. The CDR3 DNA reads TGTGCCAGCTCTCAGTCAGGGAACACTGAAGCTTTCTTT. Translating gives CASSQSGNTEAFF.

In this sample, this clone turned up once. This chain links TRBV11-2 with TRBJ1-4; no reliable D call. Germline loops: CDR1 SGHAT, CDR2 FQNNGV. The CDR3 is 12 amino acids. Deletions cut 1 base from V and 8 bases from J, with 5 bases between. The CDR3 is CASSLVDEKLFF. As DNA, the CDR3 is TGTGCCAGCAGCTTAGTGGACGAAAAACTGTTTTTT.

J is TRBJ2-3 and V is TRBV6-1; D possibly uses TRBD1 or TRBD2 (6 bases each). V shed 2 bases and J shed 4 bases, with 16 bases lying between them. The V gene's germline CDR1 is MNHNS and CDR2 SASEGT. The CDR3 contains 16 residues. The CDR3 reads CASSERGTPSPDTQYF. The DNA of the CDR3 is TGTGCCAGCAGTGAACGCGGGACACCCTCCCCAGATACGCAGTATTTT.

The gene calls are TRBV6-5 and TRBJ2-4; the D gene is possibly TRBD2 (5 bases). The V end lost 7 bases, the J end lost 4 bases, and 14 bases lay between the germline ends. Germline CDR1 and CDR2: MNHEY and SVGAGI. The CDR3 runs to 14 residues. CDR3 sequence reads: CASKSPGGKNIQYF. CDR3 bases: TGTGCCAGCAAATCGCCAGGAGGAAAAAACATTCAGTACTTC.

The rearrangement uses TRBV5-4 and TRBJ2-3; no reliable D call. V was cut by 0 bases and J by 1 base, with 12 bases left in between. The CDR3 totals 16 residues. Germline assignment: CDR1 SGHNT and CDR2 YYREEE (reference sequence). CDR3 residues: CASSLGPTGGTDTQYF. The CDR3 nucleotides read TGTGCCAGCAGCTTGGGGCCCACCGGCGGCACAGATACGCAGTATTTT.

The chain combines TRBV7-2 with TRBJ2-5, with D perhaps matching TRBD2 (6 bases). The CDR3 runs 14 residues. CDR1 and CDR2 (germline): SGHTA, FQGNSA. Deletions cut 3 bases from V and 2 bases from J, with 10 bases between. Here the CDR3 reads CASSFGGAQETQYF. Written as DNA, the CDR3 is TGTGCCAGCAGCTTCGGAGGGGCGCAAGAGACCCAGTACTTC. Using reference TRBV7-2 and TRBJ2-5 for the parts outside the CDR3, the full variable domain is GAGVSQSPSNKVTEKGKDVELRCDPISGHTALYWYRQSLGQGLEFLIYFQGNSAPDKSGLPSDRFSAERTGGSVSTLTIQRTQQEDSAVYLCASSFGGAQETQYFGPGTRLLVL.

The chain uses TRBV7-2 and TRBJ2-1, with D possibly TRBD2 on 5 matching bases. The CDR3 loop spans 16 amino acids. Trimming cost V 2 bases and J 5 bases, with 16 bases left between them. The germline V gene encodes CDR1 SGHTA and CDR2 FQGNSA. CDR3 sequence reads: CASSLREGGFHNEQFF. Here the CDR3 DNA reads TGTGCCAGCAGCTTACGTGAGGGTGGATTCCACAATGAGCAGTTCTTC.